This T cell receptor beta chain originates from a study of OX40 agonist ivuxolimab in advanced cancers. Clones were read by immunoSEQ multiplex PCR, and TCRdb kept only the in-frame ones, dropping some. Counted here are 95,000 to 150,000 clones, about 93% occurring once; the ten biggest clones make up 0.15% to 0.17%. The germline V and J ends were trimmed by 5 bases and 6 bases, with 13 bases remaining between them. This CDR3 comprises 14 residues. Germline CDR1 MNHEY, CDR2 SVGAGI. Specimen: CD4+ or CD8+ T cells sorted from blood, collected in a trial of the OX40 agonist ivuxolimab. The sequence was obtained from an adult with an advanced solid tumor such as melanoma, head and neck, liver or kidney cancer. V gene TRBV6-5 combines with J gene TRBJ1-4; the D gene is possibly TRBD1 (5 bases). The CDR3 protein is CASSRDMGDEKLFF. The CDR3 nucleotides are TGTGCCAGCAGTCGGGATATGGGGGATGAAAAACTGTTTTTT.